The sequence of this TCR beta chain was determined in a study of shared clonotypes between healthy human individuals. The data were produced by immunoSEQ multiplex PCR, yet TCRdb's version contains in-frame clones alone and is incomplete. The table lists fewer than 500,000 clones, roughly 79% of them singletons. The CDR3 length is 15 residues. V lost 0 bases and J lost 5, with 16 bases in between. Germline V gene lookup returns CDR1 GTSNPN and CDR2 SVGIG (reference sequence). This rearrangement joins TRBV30 to TRBJ2-5; perhaps TRBD2 as D (6 bases). Sequencing was performed on PBMCs. This TCR was sampled from a woman between 35 and 50 years old in good health. Some clones in this sample may be carry-over from other donors' samples. CDR3 residues: CAWSVPTSWGETQYF. CDR3 nucleotides: TGTGCCTGGAGTGTACCAACTAGCTGGGGGGAGACCCAGTACTTC.